A selection of T cell receptor beta chains follows, all from one sample in a study of blood T cell repertoires in COVID-19. Sequencing was performed with immunoSEQ multiplex PCR; in TCRdb, only in-frame clones are kept and a portion is missing. The repertoire holds some 300,000 clones, with over 80% as singletons. The material sequenced was peripheral blood. These receptors originate from a woman aged 50 to 60 with active or convalescent COVID-19. The CDR3 runs from the conserved cysteine through the conserved F or W. A D gene is named only where the DNA matches it firmly. The size of a clone is reported for some rows only, either as once, few or many, or as a class for expanded clones.

v_gene	d_gene	abundance	j_gene	CDR3aa	CDR3nt
TRBV3-1/TRBV3-2	-	once	TRBJ1-1	CASSDGPREGKAFF	TGTGCCAGCAGCGACGGACCACGGGAGGGTAAAGCTTTCTTT
TRBV11-3	-	-	TRBJ2-7	CASSQIGAQEQYF	TGTGCCAGCAGTCAGATTGGGGCGCAGGAGCAGTACTTC
TRBV10-3	-	-	TRBJ1-2	CAISSQGNSARGYTF	TGTGCCATCAGCTCCCAGGGGAATAGCGCCCGTGGCTACACCTTC
TRBV2	-	-	TRBJ1-1	CASKDTQDSEAFF	TGTGCCAGCAAGGACACTCAAGACAGTGAAGCTTTCTTT
TRBV11-2	TRBD1	once	TRBJ1-2	CASSLRQGDYNYGYTF	TGTGCCAGCAGCTTAAGACAGGGAGATTATAACTATGGCTACACCTTC
TRBV6-2/TRBV6-3	-	-	TRBJ2-1	CASSYSIRGQFF	TGTGCCAGCAGTTACTCGATCCGGGGGCAGTTCTTC
TRBV21-1	-	few	TRBJ2-7	CASSKGAGVYEQYF	TGTGCCAGCAGCAAAGGGGCGGGAGTCTACGAGCAGTACTTC
TRBV6-1	-	once	TRBJ1-2	CASNDIRALFNYGYTF	TGTGCCAGCAATGATATACGAGCCCTCTTTAACTATGGCTACACCTTC
TRBV6-2/TRBV6-3	TRBD1	-	TRBJ2-4	CASSYSRTGGNIQYF	TGTGCCAGCAGTTACTCTCGGACAGGTGGAAACATTCAGTACTTC
TRBV4-1	-	-	TRBJ2-5	CASSHPRGTQYF	TGCGCCAGCAGCCACCCCCGAGGGACCCAGTACTTC
TRBV4-1	TRBD1	-	TRBJ2-7	CASSQDPGQGAYEQYF	TGCGCCAGCAGCCAAGACCCGGGACAGGGGGCCTACGAGCAGTACTTC